These 23 T cell receptor beta chains originate from one sample sequenced in a study of PD-1 blockade in mismatch repair-deficient tumors (dated by TCRdb to 2016 to 2017). To prepare the library, the immunoSEQ multiplex PCR assay was applied. TCRdb limited this immuneACCESS table to in-frame rearrangements with V and J called. A share of clones is missing; checked studies link under half to unresolved V genes, and the rest is unexplained. This sample lists about 19,000 clones; approximately 80% were detected once. The top ten clonotypes cover 1.2% to 1.5% of the sample. Sequenced material: PBMCs, taken 52 weeks after starting pembrolizumab. The receptors here all came from an adult with mismatch repair-deficient cancer.

The chain joins TRBV5-4 to TRBJ2-3; D possibly corresponds to TRBD1 (6 bases). Deletions cut 6 bases from V and 5 bases from J, with 22 bases between. The length of the CDR3 is 16 residues. The germline V gene has CDR1 SGHNT and CDR2 YYREEE (reference sequence). The CDR3 loop is CASTSLQAQGRDTQYF. The CDR3, as DNA: TGTGCCAGCACCTCCCTACAAGCGCAGGGGAGAGATACGCAGTATTTT.

This chain uses TRBV7-9 with TRBJ1-1; D is perhaps TRBD1 (5 bases). Germline V gene data show CDR1 as SEHNR and CDR2 as FQNEAQ (reference sequence). This CDR3 is built from 15 residues. Trimming pared 4 bases from V and 1 base from J, leaving 13 bases between. The CDR3 is CASSWDGGTNTEAFF. The CDR3 DNA reads as TGTGCCAGCAGCTGGGACGGAGGGACGAACACTGAAGCTTTCTTT.

This chain connects TRBV7-9 to TRBJ2-1, with TRBD2 matching over 9 bases. Germline CDR1 is SEHNR and CDR2 is FQNEAQ (reference sequence). This CDR3 spans 13 amino acids. The V gene end was trimmed by 1 base and the J gene end by 16 bases; junction bases not matched to a gene: 8. CDR3 residues: CASSLVASGKEFF. CDR3 nucleotide sequence: TGTGCCAGCAGCTTAGTGGCTAGCGGGAAGGAATTCTTC.

The table lists this clone with a count of one. The chain has TRBV7-3 and TRBJ2-1, with TRBD2 matching over 8 bases. This CDR3 has 15 amino acids. CDR1 and CDR2 from the germline V gene are SGHTA and FQGTGA. V lost 5 bases and J lost 7; bases outside the gene matches: 10. In DNA form, the CDR3 reads TGTGCCAGCAGCCGCGCGTCGGGAGGGCGGAATGAGCAGTTCTTC. It specifies CASSRASGGRNEQFF.

V gene TRBV14 combines with J gene TRBJ2-1; TRBD1 matches at 8 bases. CDR1 and CDR2 from the germline V gene are SGHDN and FVKESK. The CDR3 is made up of 14 amino acids. Trimming removed 4 bases from V and 6 bases from J; junction bases left unmatched: 5. CDR3 DNA sequence: TGTGCCAGCAGCCCGTTTACAGGGGGCAATGAGCAGTTCTTC. Residues: CASSPFTGGNEQFF.

The V gene is TRBV28, the J gene TRBJ1-5; 8 nucleotides align to TRBD1. Germline V gives CDR1 MDHEN, CDR2 SYDVKM. The CDR3 is 12 amino acids. After removal of 7 bases from V and 7 bases from J, the junction contained 3 bases not matched to a gene. The CDR3 here is CASTAGGQPQHF. CDR3 nucleotide sequence: TGTGCCAGCACCGCAGGGGGCCAGCCCCAGCATTTT.

The V call is TRBV28, the J call TRBJ2-3; D is uncertain. Deletions cut 3 bases from V and 6 bases from J, with 7 bases between. This CDR3 has 12 residues. From germline, CDR1 is MDHEN and CDR2 SYDVKM. In DNA form, the CDR3 reads TGTGCCAGCAGTTTCCTCGGGGATACGCAGTATTTT. Its protein product is CASSFLGDTQYF.

This clone was observed once. This chain connects TRBV6-6 to TRBJ1-2, with 10 positions matching TRBD1. The CDR3 extends over 14 amino acids. The junction had 6 bases not matched to a gene; V was cut back by 5 bases and J by 6 bases. Germline CDR1 and CDR2: MNHNY and SVGAGI (reference sequence). The CDR3 region is CASSPRQGANGYTF. Here the CDR3 DNA reads TGTGCCAGCAGTCCCCGACAGGGGGCGAATGGCTACACCTTC.

This chain uses TRBV5-1 with TRBJ1-1; 7 positions match TRBD1. The CDR3 totals 13 residues. V shed 5 bases and J 1 base; nucleotides not matched to a gene: 2. CDR1 and CDR2 from the germline V gene are SGHRS and YFSETQ. The CDR3, as DNA: TGCGCCAGCAGGACAGGGTGGAACACTGAAGCTTTCTTT. As protein: CASRTGWNTEAFF.

The chain links TRBV12-5 to TRBJ2-1; 8 positions match TRBD2. This CDR3 comprises 18 residues. The V segment lost 3 bases and the J segment 4 bases; nucleotides outside the gene matches: 14. Germline V gene sequence: CDR1 LGHNT, CDR2 FRNRAP. The CDR3, as DNA: TGTGCTAGTGGTTTCGAGGGGGGTACGGGAGGGATATACAATGAGCAGTTCTTC. Translation gives CASGFEGGTGGIYNEQFF. Filled out from reference TRBV12-5 and TRBJ2-1, the complete variable domain reads DARVTQTPRHKVTEMGQEVTMRCQPILGHNTVFWYRQTMMQGLELLAYFRNRAPLDDSGMPKDRFSAEMPDATLATLKIQPSEPRDSAVYFCASGFEGGTGGIYNEQFFGPGTRLTVL.

The chain links TRBV7-2 to TRBJ1-1, with D possibly being TRBD1 (6 bases). Between the trimmed V and J ends, which lost 8 bases and 1 base, there was a span of 11 bases. The length of the CDR3 is 13 residues. Germline CDR1 is SGHTA and CDR2 is FQGNSA. The CDR3 nucleotides read TGTGCCAGCTTAGGACAGTGGAACACTGAAGCTTTCTTT. Amino acid sequence: CASLGQWNTEAFF.

This chain uses TRBV23-1 with TRBJ2-1; D call uncertain. TRBV23-1 is an ORF, and what it does is uncertain. This CDR3 contains 15 residues. V lost 2 bases, J lost 2 bases, and 10 bases lay in between. The CDR3 DNA reads TGCGCCAGCAGTCAAGTTCAACCGGCCTACAATGAGCAGTTCTTC. Translation gives CASSQVQPAYNEQFF.

The genes are TRBV28 and TRBJ2-5, with 7 bases lining up with TRBD2. Germline CDR1 is MDHEN and CDR2 is SYDVKM. The CDR3 is made up of 15 amino acids. V lost 6 bases, J lost 5 bases, and 12 bases stayed unmatched. The CDR3 nucleotides read TGTGCCAGCAGCTCGGTATGGCGGGAGACCGAGACCCAGTACTTC. This codes for CASSSVWRETETQYF.

This clone was seen only a few times. This chain connects TRBV7-8 to TRBJ1-2; the match to TRBD1 covers 10 bases. This CDR3 spans 16 amino acids. With V trimmed by 4 bases and J by 2 bases, 7 bases remained unmatched. Per germline, CDR1 SGHVS and CDR2 FQNEAQ. CDR3 bases: TGTGCCAGCAGCTCCCGCGGGACAGGGGTCAACTATGGCTACACCTTC. Protein: CASSSRGTGVNYGYTF. The complete variable domain, with remaining parts taken from reference TRBV7-8 and TRBJ1-2, reads GAGVSQSPRYKVAKRGQDVALRCDPISGHVSLFWYQQALGQGPEFLTYFQNEAQLDKSGLPSDRFFAERPEGSVSTLKIQRTQQEDSAVYLCASSSRGTGVNYGYTFGSGTRLTVV.

The rearrangement uses TRBV9 and TRBJ2-1, with D maybe TRBD1 (5 bases). The germline V gene has CDR1 SGDLS and CDR2 YYNGEE. Trimming removed 0 bases from V and 3 bases from J, with 13 bases in between. The CDR3 length is 16 residues. The CDR3 DNA reads TGTGCCAGCAGCGTAGGTCCCGACAGTAACTACAATGAGCAGTTCTTC. Its translation: CASSVGPDSNYNEQFF.

The rearrangement links TRBV5-1 to TRBJ1-6; tentative D call: TRBD1 (6 bases). The CDR3 has 15 amino acids. Trimming pared 7 bases from V and 0 bases from J, leaving 11 bases between. Per the germline V gene, CDR1 is SGHRS and CDR2 is YFSETQ. CDR3 protein: CASDHRASYNSPLHF. CDR3 nucleotides: TGCGCCAGCGACCACAGGGCCTCCTATAATTCACCCCTCCACTTT.

The chain links TRBV7-9 to TRBJ2-3; D is unresolved. Germline loops: CDR1 SEHNR, CDR2 FQNEAQ (reference sequence). V lost 0 bases and J lost 2, with 9 bases in between. This CDR3 has 15 amino acids. CDR3 bases: TGTGCCAGCAGCTTAGCAGAAGCGTACACAGATACGCAGTATTTT. Its protein is CASSLAEAYTDTQYF.

The genes are TRBV2 and TRBJ2-1; TRBD1 aligns across 7 bases. With V trimmed by 8 bases and J by 4 bases, 5 bases remained unmatched. The CDR3 is 13 amino acids. Germline lookup yields CDR1 SNHLY and CDR2 FYNNEI. The CDR3 spells CASRDSTYNEQFF. The CDR3 region has the DNA TGTGCCAGCCGGGACAGCACTTACAATGAGCAGTTCTTC.

V and J are TRBV27 and TRBJ2-1; 11 nucleotides align to TRBD2. The CDR3 consists of 15 residues. The V segment lost 4 bases and the J segment 5 bases; nucleotides outside the gene matches: 4. Germline V CDR1 and CDR2: MNHEY, SMNVEV (reference sequence). The CDR3: CASSSGTSGNNEQFF. The CDR3 DNA sequence: TGTGCCAGCAGTTCCGGGACTAGCGGCAACAATGAGCAGTTCTTC.

This CDR3 reads CSASHTDTQYF. CDR3 sequence (DNA): TGCAGTGCTTCCCACACAGATACGCAGTATTTT. The chain uses TRBV20-1 and TRBJ2-3; D not resolved. Trimming took off 5 bases at V and 2 bases at J, with 5 bases between the two ends. There are 11 residues in the CDR3. CDR1 and CDR2 from the germline V gene are DFQATT and SNEGSKA (reference sequence).

This chain connects TRBV5-1 to TRBJ1-1, with a tentative D call TRBD1 (6 bases). Germline CDR1 SGHRS, CDR2 YFSETQ. The CDR3 contains 14 residues. V lost 1 base and J 3 bases, leaving 10 bases between the germline ends. The DNA of the CDR3 is TGCGCCAGCAGCTTGACAGGGATGGACACTGAAGCTTTCTTT. It encodes CASSLTGMDTEAFF.

This chain connects TRBV10-1 to TRBJ2-2, with no clear D. This CDR3 region has 14 residues. The germline V gene encodes CDR1 WNHNN and CDR2 SYGVQD (reference sequence). The V and J ends lost 6 bases and 0 bases respectively, with 8 bases between them. CDR3 amino acids: CASRLGPNTGELFF. The CDR3 nucleotides are TGCGCCAGCAGGCTGGGCCCGAACACCGGGGAGCTGTTTTTT.

The V gene is TRBV7-3, the J gene TRBJ1-1; a weak D match, TRBD1 (6 bases). Germline values: CDR1 SGHTA, CDR2 FQGTGA. There are 14 residues in the CDR3. V shed 5 bases and J shed 4 bases, with 14 bases lying between them. CDR3 nucleotides: TGTGCCAGCAGCGTAGGGGGAGGGGGCACTGAAGCTTTCTTT. Its protein is CASSVGGGGTEAFF.